What follows are 10 T cell receptor beta chains derived from one specimen sequenced in a study of cytomegalovirus exposure and HLA in healthy donors. In the PCR, 60 Vbeta and 13 Jbeta primers were used. Using immunoSEQ multiplex PCR, the repertoire was profiled, and TCRdb retains in-frame clones only, with some absent. The repertoire holds roughly 200,000 clones, with just over 75% as singletons. The sample comprised PBMCs. The source of these receptors is a man aged 25 to 40 in good health and CMV-seronegative.

V usage is TRBV2 and J usage is TRBJ2-1, with D perhaps TRBD1 (5 bases). Trimming took off 6 bases at V and 13 bases at J, with 13 bases between the two ends. Germline loops: CDR1 SNHLY, CDR2 FYNNEI. The CDR3 runs 11 residues. This CDR3 reads CASSSGIEQFF. DNA for the CDR3: TGTGCCAGCAGCTCAGGGATTGAACAGTTCTTC.

This sequence joins TRBV19 and TRBJ2-2, with TRBD2 matching 10 bases. Trimming took 7 bases from V and 0 from J; bases not matched to a gene: 8. The CDR3 contains 17 residues. CDR1 LNHDA and CDR2 SQIVND come from the germline V gene (reference sequence). The CDR3 sequence is CASTPRLAGSNTGELFF. The CDR3, as DNA: TGTGCCAGTACTCCCAGACTAGCGGGTTCGAACACCGGGGAGCTGTTTTTT. Drawing the rest from reference TRBV19 and TRBJ2-2, the complete variable domain is DGGITQSPKYLFRKEGQNVTLSCEQNLNHDAMYWYRQDPGQGLRLIYYSQIVNDFQKGDIAEGYSVSREKKESFPLTVTSAQKNPTAFYLCASTPRLAGSNTGELFFGEGSRLTVL.

This chain connects TRBV6-5 to TRBJ2-7, with a tentative D call TRBD2 (5 bases). The V gene lost 7 bases and the J gene lost 1 base, with 14 bases spanning the gap. The CDR3 covers 14 residues. Germline V gene lookup returns CDR1 MNHEY and CDR2 SVGAGI. The CDR3 reads CASKYTGMSYEQYF. The DNA of the CDR3 is TGTGCCAGCAAATATACCGGGATGTCCTACGAGCAGTACTTC.

The chain carries TRBV2 and TRBJ2-7; 8 bases are a match to TRBD1. The CDR3 covers 14 residues. Trimming took 8 bases from V and 2 from J; bases not matched to a gene: 8. Germline V gene data show CDR1 as SNHLY and CDR2 as FYNNEI. CDR3: CASWHRGLTYEQYF. Written as DNA, the CDR3 is TGTGCCAGCTGGCACAGGGGGTTAACCTACGAGCAGTACTTC.

V is TRBV29-1 and J is TRBJ2-7, with D possibly matching TRBD2 (6 bases). The V gene's germline CDR1 is SQVTM and CDR2 ANQGSEA. The CDR3 is 12 amino acids. Trimming removed 7 bases at V and 3 bases at J, with 13 bases between. The DNA for the CDR3 is TGCAGCGGGCGCGGGGTCGGCTACGAGCAGTACTTC. Its protein product is CSGRGVGYEQYF.

The chain is built from TRBV2 and TRBJ2-3; a possible D gene is TRBD1 (5 bases). CDR1 and CDR2 from the germline V gene are SNHLY and FYNNEI. The CDR3 is 15 amino acids. V was trimmed by 6 bases and J by 2 bases, leaving 15 bases between them. The chain's CDR3 is CASRKTGHLTDTQYF. The CDR3 nucleotides are TGTGCCAGCAGAAAGACCGGACACCTCACAGATACGCAGTATTTT.

This rearrangement joins TRBV5-1 to TRBJ2-3; possible D gene TRBD2, 6 bases. V lost 1 base and J lost 4, with 13 bases in between. The CDR3 consists of 15 residues. Germline CDR1 and CDR2: SGHRS and YFSETQ. The CDR3 here is CASSLWAGNADTQYF. DNA of the CDR3: TGCGCCAGCAGCTTGTGGGCGGGAAATGCAGATACGCAGTATTTT.

The chain uses TRBV28 and TRBJ1-1; D gene ambiguous. The CDR3 totals 13 residues. The germline V and J ends were trimmed by 6 bases and 0 bases, with 8 bases remaining between them. CDR1 is MDHEN and CDR2 is SYDVKM in the germline V gene. CDR3: CASSPYMNTEAFF. Written as DNA, the CDR3 is TGTGCCAGCAGCCCGTACATGAACACTGAAGCTTTCTTT.

The chain couples TRBV27 to TRBJ2-1; 9 bases are a match to TRBD2. Germline V gives CDR1 MNHEY, CDR2 SMNVEV (reference sequence). V shed 8 bases and J 4 bases; nucleotides not matched to a gene: 12. The CDR3 consists of 16 residues. Here the CDR3 DNA reads TGTGCCAGCCGCAACCTCCTAGCGGGACTATACAATGAGCAGTTCTTC. It codes for CASRNLLAGLYNEQFF.

V is TRBV25-1 and J is TRBJ2-7, with 7 bases matching TRBD1. J lost 6 bases, V lost 5 bases, and 4 bases had no gene match. Germline values: CDR1 MGHDK, CDR2 SYGVNS. The CDR3 is 12 residues long. CDR3 region: CASSTNRGEQYF. CDR3 DNA: TGTGCCAGCAGTACCAACAGGGGCGAGCAGTACTTC.